Presented here are 21 T cell receptor beta chains from one specimen sequenced in a study of shared clonotypes between healthy human individuals. Profiling relied on immunoSEQ multiplex PCR, and the TCRdb table lists in-frame clones only, not all of them. Of about 2.4 million clones listed, just over 90% were seen once; the top ten hold roughly 0.15%. The sample comprised naive CD4+ T cells sorted from blood. As for subset: CD45RA+ positively selected. These receptors were collected from a man younger than 30 in good health.

The CDR3 region has the DNA TGTGCCAGCAGCGGGGAGGGTGGCGAGCAGTACTTC. Its protein is CASSGEGGEQYF. The V gene is TRBV7-9, the J gene TRBJ2-7; 7 nucleotides align to TRBD2. Germline CDR1 is SEHNR and CDR2 is FQNEAQ (reference sequence). Trimming cost V 5 bases and J 6 bases; bases outside gene matches: 4. The CDR3 runs to 12 residues.

CDR3 region: CASSTRSGGTGELFF. The CDR3 region has the DNA TGTGCCAGTAGTACCCGCAGCGGGGGGACCGGGGAGCTGTTTTTT. The genes are TRBV19 and TRBJ2-2, with 9 bases aligning to TRBD2. After removal of 4 bases from V and 5 bases from J, the junction contained 5 bases not matched to a gene. The CDR3 spans 15 residues. CDR1 and CDR2 from the germline V gene are LNHDA and SQIVND (reference sequence).

The chain links TRBV6-1 to TRBJ1-6; D is unresolved. Germline CDR1 and CDR2: MNHNS and SASEGT. The V gene lost 7 bases and the J gene lost 0 bases, with 10 bases spanning the gap. The CDR3 has 15 residues. The CDR3 DNA is TGTGCCAGCATCGTACAGAGCTCCTATAATTCACCCCTCCACTTT. Encoded protein: CASIVQSSYNSPLHF.

The V and J genes are TRBV7-2 and TRBJ1-1; 11 bases align to TRBD1. V lost 0 bases to trimming and J lost 7 bases; unmatched junction nucleotides: 10. Per the germline V gene, CDR1 is SGHTA and CDR2 is FQGNSA. The CDR3 spans 17 residues. Here the CDR3 reads CASSLAGTGGRYSEAFF. CDR3 coding DNA: TGTGCCAGCAGCTTAGCCGGGACAGGGGGTAGGTATAGTGAAGCTTTCTTT.

The sample holds one count of this clone. J is TRBJ2-2 and V is TRBV30, with D unclear. V was clipped by 5 bases and J by 5 bases, with 9 bases between them. Germline loops: CDR1 GTSNPN, CDR2 SVGIG (reference sequence). This CDR3 spans 12 amino acids. CDR3 bases: TGTGCCTGGGGGCAAGTAACCGGGGAGCTGTTTTTT. This translates into CAWGQVTGELFF.

V is TRBV11-2 and J is TRBJ2-3, with TRBD2 identical over 7 bases. V shed 5 bases, J shed 2 bases, and the junction held 1 base outside the gene matches. This CDR3 spans 13 amino acids. Germline-derived CDR1 and CDR2 are SGHAT and FQNNGV. Here the CDR3 reads CASSGGVTDTQYF. CDR3 sequence (DNA): TGTGCCAGCAGCGGGGGGGTCACAGATACGCAGTATTTT.

The J gene is TRBJ2-7, the V gene TRBV11-2; tentatively, D is TRBD1 or TRBD2 (6 bases each). The CDR3 has 14 residues. Germline V gene sequence: CDR1 SGHAT, CDR2 FQNNGV. Trimming left V 3 bases short and J 2 bases short, with 11 bases between. The CDR3 sequence is CASSFRGLPYEQYF. CDR3 nucleotides: TGTGCCAGCAGCTTTCGGGGGCTGCCCTACGAGCAGTACTTC.

V and J are TRBV10-3 and TRBJ1-5; no clear D gene. With 0 bases removed from V and 4 bases from J, the gap between germline ends came to 4 bases. CDR3 length: 13 residues. Germline CDR1 is ENHRY and CDR2 is SYGVKD. The CDR3, as DNA: TGTGCCATCAGTGAGTCCGATAATCAGCCCCAGCATTTT. Translated, it gives CAISESDNQPQHF.

In the case of this clone: Other DNA sequences in this sample translate to the same CDR3. The gene calls are TRBV7-2 and TRBJ2-2, with unresolved D. V gave up 0 bases and J gave up 5 bases, with 4 bases separating them. The CDR3 has 13 residues. CDR1 is SGHTA and CDR2 is FQGNSA in the germline V gene. The CDR3 DNA sequence: TGTGCCAGCAGCTTAGCGGGAACCGGGGAGCTGTTTTTT. Its translation: CASSLAGTGELFF.

The V gene is TRBV10-1, the J gene TRBJ2-7, with TRBD1 matching over 7 bases. The V segment lost 2 bases and the J segment 2 bases; nucleotides outside the gene matches: 0. Germline V CDR1 and CDR2: WNHNN, SYGVQD (reference sequence). This CDR3 has 13 residues. CDR3 DNA: TGCGCCAGCAGTGAGCAGGGGGCCTACGAGCAGTACTTC. This sequence encodes CASSEQGAYEQYF.

This clone has a single count. The chain carries TRBV11-2 and TRBJ1-2, with 7 positions matching TRBD1. Germline values: CDR1 SGHAT, CDR2 FQNNGV. After removal of 4 bases from V and 7 bases from J, the junction contained 3 bases not matched to a gene. The CDR3 covers 12 residues. The CDR3 coding sequence is TGTGCCAGCAGCTCCGACAGGGTTGGCTACACCTTC. It encodes CASSSDRVGYTF.

This chain connects TRBV2 to TRBJ1-1, with 7 bases aligning to TRBD1. Trimming cost V 6 bases and J 5 bases; bases outside gene matches: 6. Germline lookup yields CDR1 SNHLY and CDR2 FYNNEI. The CDR3 is made up of 13 amino acids. This chain's CDR3 is CASRGQTPTEAFF. The CDR3 nucleotides are TGTGCCAGCAGGGGACAGACGCCAACTGAAGCTTTCTTT.

The chain has TRBV5-6 and TRBJ1-5; 7 bases are a match to TRBD1. Germline values: CDR1 SGHDT, CDR2 YYEEEE. Trimming removed 2 bases from V and 4 bases from J; junction bases left unmatched: 9. The CDR3 is 16 residues long. CDR3 loop: CASSFFRDRKNQPQHF. The CDR3 DNA reads as TGTGCCAGCAGCTTCTTCCGGGACAGAAAAAATCAGCCCCAGCATTTT.

The chain couples TRBV11-2 to TRBJ1-6; D call uncertain. V lost 4 bases and J lost 10, with 8 bases in between. This CDR3 is built from 12 residues. CDR1 is SGHAT, CDR2 FQNNGV, per germline. The CDR3 is CASSSGTSPLHF. The CDR3 coding sequence is TGTGCCAGCAGCTCTGGTACCTCACCCCTCCACTTT. The full variable domain, rest sourced from reference TRBV11-2 and TRBJ1-6, is EAGVAQSPRYKIIEKRQSVAFWCNPISGHATLYWYQQILGQGPKLLIQFQNNGVVDDSQLPKDRFSAERLKGVDSTLKIQPAKLEDSAVYLCASSSGTSPLHFGNGTRLTVT.

Points on this clone: The junction departs from the called germline gene at one end, perhaps through a read error. V and J are TRBV29-1 and TRBJ1-1; D gene ambiguous. Germline V gene data show CDR1 as SQVTM and CDR2 as ANQGSEA. The CDR3 has 13 residues. The chain's CDR3 is CSVEGKVNTEAFF. CDR3 DNA: TGCAGCGTCGAAGGGAAGGTGAACACTGAAGCTTTCTTT.

The chain uses TRBV5-6 and TRBJ1-5; D remains unclear. This CDR3 region has 14 residues. In germline, CDR1 is SGHDT, CDR2 YYEEEE. With 2 bases removed from V and 2 bases from J, the gap between germline ends came to 8 bases. Written as DNA, the CDR3 is TGTGCCAGCAGCTTAGGACGGGGCAATCAGCCCCAGCATTTT. This encodes CASSLGRGNQPQHF.

This chain connects TRBV14 to TRBJ1-1; perhaps TRBD1 as D (5 bases). The CDR3 loop spans 15 amino acids. The V end was cut by 3 bases, the J end by 1 base, with 12 bases between. The germline V gene has CDR1 SGHDN and CDR2 FVKESK. DNA for the CDR3: TGTGCCAGCAGCCAGCTCAGGGCCACGAACACTGAAGCTTTCTTT. Translation gives CASSQLRATNTEAFF. Together with reference TRBV14 and TRBJ1-1, the CDR3 gives the full variable domain: EAGVTQFPSHSVIEKGQTVTLRCDPISGHDNLYWYRRVMGKEIKFLLHFVKESKQDESGMPNNRFLAERTGGTYSTLKVQPAELEDSGVYFCASSQLRATNTEAFFGQGTRLTVV.

V gene TRBV27 combines with J gene TRBJ2-5; perhaps D is TRBD1 or TRBD2 (5 bases each). Trimming removed 0 bases at V and 5 bases at J, with 13 bases between. Per germline, CDR1 MNHEY and CDR2 SMNVEV (reference sequence). The CDR3 consists of 15 residues. The CDR3 nucleotides read TGTGCCAGCAGTTTATCCCAGGGACGAGGGGAGACCCAGTACTTC. Its protein is CASSLSQGRGETQYF.

This chain connects TRBV11-2 to TRBJ2-3, with D perhaps TRBD2 (7 bases). Trimming removed 5 bases at V and 8 bases at J, with 32 bases between. The CDR3 runs 19 residues. CDR1 SGHAT and CDR2 FQNNGV come from the germline V gene. CDR3 nucleotide sequence: TGTGCCAGCAGCCAGTACGCCCGTTGGGGGGGCGGGAAGATGAGTACGCAGTATTTT. This gives the protein CASSQYARWGGGKMSTQYF.

The genes are TRBV11-3 and TRBJ2-1; D is unclear. Between the trimmed V and J ends, which lost 1 base and 6 bases, there was a span of 7 bases. In germline, CDR1 is SGHNT, CDR2 YENEEA. The CDR3 spans 13 residues. The chain's CDR3 is CASSLVWSNEQFF. The DNA for the CDR3 is TGTGCCAGCAGCTTAGTTTGGAGCAATGAGCAGTTCTTC.

J is TRBJ2-1 and V is TRBV7-6; 8 bases agree with TRBD1. The length of the CDR3 is 16 residues. Germline lookup yields CDR1 SGHVS and CDR2 FNYEAQ. J was trimmed by 4 bases and V by 0 bases; bases with no gene match: 5. This CDR3 is CASSLAIGQGYNEQFF. For the CDR3, the DNA is TGTGCCAGCAGCTTAGCGATCGGACAGGGATACAATGAGCAGTTCTTC.